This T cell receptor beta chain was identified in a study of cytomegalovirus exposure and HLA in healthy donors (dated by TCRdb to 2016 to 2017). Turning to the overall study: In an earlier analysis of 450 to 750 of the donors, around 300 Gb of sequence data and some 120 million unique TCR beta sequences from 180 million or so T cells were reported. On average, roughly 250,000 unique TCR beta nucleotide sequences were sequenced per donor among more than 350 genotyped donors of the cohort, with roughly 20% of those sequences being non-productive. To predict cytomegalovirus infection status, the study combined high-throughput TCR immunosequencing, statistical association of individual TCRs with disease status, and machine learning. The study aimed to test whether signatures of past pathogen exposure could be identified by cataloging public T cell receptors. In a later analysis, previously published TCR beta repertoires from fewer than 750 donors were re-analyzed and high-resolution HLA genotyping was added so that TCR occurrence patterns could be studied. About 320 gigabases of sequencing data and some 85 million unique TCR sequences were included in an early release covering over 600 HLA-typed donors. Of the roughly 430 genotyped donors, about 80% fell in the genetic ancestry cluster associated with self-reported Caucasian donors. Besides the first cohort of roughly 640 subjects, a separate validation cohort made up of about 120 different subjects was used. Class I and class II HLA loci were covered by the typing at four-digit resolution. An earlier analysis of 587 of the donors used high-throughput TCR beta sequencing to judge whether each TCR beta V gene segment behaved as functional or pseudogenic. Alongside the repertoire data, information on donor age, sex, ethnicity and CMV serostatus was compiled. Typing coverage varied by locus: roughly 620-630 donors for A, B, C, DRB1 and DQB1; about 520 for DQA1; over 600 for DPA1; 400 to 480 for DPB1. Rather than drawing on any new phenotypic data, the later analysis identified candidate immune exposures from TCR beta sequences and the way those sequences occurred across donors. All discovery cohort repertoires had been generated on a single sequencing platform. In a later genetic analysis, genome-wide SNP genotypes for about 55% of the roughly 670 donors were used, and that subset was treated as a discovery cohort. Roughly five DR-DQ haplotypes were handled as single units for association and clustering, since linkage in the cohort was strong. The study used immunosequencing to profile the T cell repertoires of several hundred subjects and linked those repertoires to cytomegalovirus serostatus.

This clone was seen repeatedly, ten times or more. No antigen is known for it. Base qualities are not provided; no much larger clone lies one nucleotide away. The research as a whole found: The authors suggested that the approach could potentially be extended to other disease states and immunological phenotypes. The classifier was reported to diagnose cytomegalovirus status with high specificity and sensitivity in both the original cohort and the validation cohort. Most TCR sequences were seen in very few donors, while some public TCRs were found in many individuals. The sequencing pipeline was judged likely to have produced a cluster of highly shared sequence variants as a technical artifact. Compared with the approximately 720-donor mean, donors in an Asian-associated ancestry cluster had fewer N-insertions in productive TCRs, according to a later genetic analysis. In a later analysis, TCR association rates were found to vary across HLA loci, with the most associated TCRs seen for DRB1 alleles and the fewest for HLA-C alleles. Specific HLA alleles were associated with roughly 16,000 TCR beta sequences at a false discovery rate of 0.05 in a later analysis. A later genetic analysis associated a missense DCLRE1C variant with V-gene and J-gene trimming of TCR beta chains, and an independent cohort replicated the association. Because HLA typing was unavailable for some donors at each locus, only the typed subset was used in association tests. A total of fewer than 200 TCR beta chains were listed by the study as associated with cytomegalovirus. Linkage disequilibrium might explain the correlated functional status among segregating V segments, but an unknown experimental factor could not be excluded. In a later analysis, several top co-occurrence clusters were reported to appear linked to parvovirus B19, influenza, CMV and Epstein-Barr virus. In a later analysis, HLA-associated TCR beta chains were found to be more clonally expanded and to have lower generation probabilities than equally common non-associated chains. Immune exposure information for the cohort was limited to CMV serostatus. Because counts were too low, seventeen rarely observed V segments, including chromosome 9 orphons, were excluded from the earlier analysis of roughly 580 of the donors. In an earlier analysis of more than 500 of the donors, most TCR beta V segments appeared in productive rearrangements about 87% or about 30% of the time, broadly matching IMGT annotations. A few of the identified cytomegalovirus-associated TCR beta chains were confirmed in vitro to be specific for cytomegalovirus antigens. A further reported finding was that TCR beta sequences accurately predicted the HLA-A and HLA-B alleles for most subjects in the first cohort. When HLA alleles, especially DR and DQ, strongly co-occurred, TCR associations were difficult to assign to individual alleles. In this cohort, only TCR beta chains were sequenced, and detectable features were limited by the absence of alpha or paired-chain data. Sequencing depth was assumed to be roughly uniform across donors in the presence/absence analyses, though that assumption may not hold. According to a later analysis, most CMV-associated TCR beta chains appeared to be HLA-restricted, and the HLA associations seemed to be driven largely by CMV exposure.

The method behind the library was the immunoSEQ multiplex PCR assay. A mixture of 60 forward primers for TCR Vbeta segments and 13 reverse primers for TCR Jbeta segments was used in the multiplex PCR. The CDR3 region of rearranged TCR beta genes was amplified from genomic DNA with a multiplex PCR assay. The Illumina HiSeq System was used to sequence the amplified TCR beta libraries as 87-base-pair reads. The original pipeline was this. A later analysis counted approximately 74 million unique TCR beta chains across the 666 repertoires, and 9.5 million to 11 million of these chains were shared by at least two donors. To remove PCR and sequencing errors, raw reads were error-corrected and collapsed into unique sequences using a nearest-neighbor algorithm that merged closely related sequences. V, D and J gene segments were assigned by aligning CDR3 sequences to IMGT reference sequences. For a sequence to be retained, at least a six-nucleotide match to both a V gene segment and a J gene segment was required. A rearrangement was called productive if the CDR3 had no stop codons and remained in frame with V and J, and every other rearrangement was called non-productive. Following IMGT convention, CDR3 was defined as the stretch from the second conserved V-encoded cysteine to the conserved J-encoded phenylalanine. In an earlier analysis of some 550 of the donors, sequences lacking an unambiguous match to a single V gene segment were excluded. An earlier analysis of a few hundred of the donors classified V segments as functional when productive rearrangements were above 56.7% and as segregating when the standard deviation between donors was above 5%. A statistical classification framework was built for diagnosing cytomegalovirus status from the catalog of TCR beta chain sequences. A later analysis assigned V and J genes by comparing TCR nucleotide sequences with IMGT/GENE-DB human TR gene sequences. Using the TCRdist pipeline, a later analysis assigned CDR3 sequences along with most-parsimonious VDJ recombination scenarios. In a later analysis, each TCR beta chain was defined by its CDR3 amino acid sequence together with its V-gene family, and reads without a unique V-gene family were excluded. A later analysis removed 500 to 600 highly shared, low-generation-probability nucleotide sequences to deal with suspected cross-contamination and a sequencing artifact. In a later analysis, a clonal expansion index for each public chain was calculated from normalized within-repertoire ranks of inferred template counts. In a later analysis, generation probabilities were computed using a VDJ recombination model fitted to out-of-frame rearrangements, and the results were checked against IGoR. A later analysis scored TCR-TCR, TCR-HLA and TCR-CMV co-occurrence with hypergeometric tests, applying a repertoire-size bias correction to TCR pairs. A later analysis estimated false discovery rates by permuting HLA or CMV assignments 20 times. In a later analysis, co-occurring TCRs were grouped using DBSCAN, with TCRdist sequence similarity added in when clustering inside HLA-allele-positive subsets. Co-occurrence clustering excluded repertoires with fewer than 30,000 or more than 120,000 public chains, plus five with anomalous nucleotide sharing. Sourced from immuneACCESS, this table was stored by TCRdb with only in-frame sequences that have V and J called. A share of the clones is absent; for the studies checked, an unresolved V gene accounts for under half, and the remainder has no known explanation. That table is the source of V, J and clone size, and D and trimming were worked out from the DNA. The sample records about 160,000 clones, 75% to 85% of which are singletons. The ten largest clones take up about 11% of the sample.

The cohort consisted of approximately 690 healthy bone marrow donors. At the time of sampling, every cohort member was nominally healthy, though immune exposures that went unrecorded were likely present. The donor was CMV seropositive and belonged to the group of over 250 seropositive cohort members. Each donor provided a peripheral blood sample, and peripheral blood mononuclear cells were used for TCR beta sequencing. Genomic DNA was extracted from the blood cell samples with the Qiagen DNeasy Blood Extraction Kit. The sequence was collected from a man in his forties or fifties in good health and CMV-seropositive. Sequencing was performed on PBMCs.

The CDR3 region reads CASRQGLGSYEQYF. Read as DNA, the sequence is TGCGCCAGCAGACAGGGACTAGGGTCATACGAGCAGTACTTC. The V and J segments used are TRBV5-1 and TRBJ2-7; 8 middle bases align to TRBD2. From the cysteine up to the phenylalanine, the CDR3 has a length of 14 residues. This entry keeps only the CDR3 DNA: 42 bases, framed from base 1. V and J are trimmed by 5 bases and 4 bases, and the gene matches miss 8 bases of the junction. The germline V gene gives CDR1 as SGHRS and CDR2 as YFSETQ.